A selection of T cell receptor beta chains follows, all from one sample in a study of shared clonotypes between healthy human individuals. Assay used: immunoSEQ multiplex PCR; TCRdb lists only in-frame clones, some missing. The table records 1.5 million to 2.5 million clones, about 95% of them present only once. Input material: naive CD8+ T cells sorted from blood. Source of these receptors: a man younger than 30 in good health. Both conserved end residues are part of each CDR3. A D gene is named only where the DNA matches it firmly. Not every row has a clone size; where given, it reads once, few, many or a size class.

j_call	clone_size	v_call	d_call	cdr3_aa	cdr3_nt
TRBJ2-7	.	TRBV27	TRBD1	CASSSGTGVAYEQYF	TGTGCCAGCAGTTCCGGGACAGGGGTAGCCTACGAGCAGTACTTC
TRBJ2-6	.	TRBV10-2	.	CASLRVGPGANVLTF	TGCGCCAGCCTTCGGGTAGGGCCTGGGGCCAACGTCCTGACTTTC
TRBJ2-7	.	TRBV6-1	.	CASSGLESSYEQYF	TGTGCCAGCAGTGGTCTGGAGAGCTCCTACGAGCAGTACTTC
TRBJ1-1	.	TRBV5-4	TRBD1	CASSHTGVNTEAFF	TGTGCCAGCAGCCACACAGGGGTGAACACTGAAGCTTTCTTT
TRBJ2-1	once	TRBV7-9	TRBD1	CASSYPGTGYNEQFF	TGTGCCAGCAGCTACCCCGGGACAGGGTACAATGAGCAGTTCTTC
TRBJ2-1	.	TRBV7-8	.	CASSLEANNEQFF	TGTGCCAGCAGCTTAGAGGCAAACAATGAGCAGTTCTTC
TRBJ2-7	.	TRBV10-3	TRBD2	CAISESTSGNYEQYF	TGTGCCATCAGTGAGTCGACTAGCGGTAACTACGAGCAGTACTTC
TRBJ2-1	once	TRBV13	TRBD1	CASSPRDRGFDEQFF	TGTGCCAGCAGCCCCCGGGACAGGGGTTTCGATGAGCAGTTCTTC
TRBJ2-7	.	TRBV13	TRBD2	CASSSAGGLAGVHEQYF	TGTGCCAGCAGCTCCGCAGGGGGACTAGCGGGAGTCCACGAGCAGTACTTC
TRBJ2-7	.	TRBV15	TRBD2	CATSSGLLAGAYEQYF	TGTGCCACCAGCAGCGGCCTGCTAGCGGGGGCCTACGAGCAGTACTTC
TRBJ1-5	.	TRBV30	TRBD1	CAWSQGAGNQPQHF	TGTGCCTGGAGTCAGGGGGCTGGCAATCAGCCCCAGCATTTT
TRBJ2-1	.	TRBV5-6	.	CASSQGVAYNEQFF	TGTGCCAGCAGCCAAGGGGTCGCCTACAATGAGCAGTTCTTC
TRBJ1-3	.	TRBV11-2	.	CASSLVQSSGNTIYF	TGTGCCAGCAGCTTAGTGCAGAGCTCTGGAAACACCATATATTTT
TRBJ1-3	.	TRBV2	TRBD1	CASRGQGGNTIYF	TGTGCCAGCAGGGGACAGGGAGGAAACACCATATATTTT
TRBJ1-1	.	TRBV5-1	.	CASSLKNTEAFF	TGCGCCAGCAGCCTGAAGAACACTGAAGCTTTCTTT
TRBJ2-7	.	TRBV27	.	CASSLGAGAYEQYF	TGTGCCAGCAGTTTAGGCGCGGGGGCTTACGAGCAGTACTTC
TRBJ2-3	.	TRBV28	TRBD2	CASSFRGGGTQYF	TGTGCCAGCAGTTTTCGGGGGGGTGGTACGCAGTATTTT
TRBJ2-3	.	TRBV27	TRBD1	CASSDRGSTDTQYF	TGTGCCAGCAGCGACAGGGGGAGCACAGATACGCAGTATTTT
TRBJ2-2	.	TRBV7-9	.	CASSTQVSGELFF	TGTGCCAGCAGCACACAGGTTTCCGGGGAGCTGTTTTTT
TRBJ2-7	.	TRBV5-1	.	CASSLDGLGAGDYEQYF	TGCGCCAGCAGCTTGGACGGGCTGGGGGCTGGAGACTACGAGCAGTACTTC
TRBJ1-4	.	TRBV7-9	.	CASSLPQAVNEKLFF	TGTGCCAGCAGCTTACCACAGGCTGTTAATGAAAAACTGTTTTTT
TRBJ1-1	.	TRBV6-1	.	CASSDRETGLGAFF	TGTGCCAGCAGTGACAGAGAGACTGGCTTGGGTGCTTTCTTT
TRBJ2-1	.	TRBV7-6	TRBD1	CASSFGTGSYNEQFF	TGTGCCAGCAGCTTCGGGACAGGCTCCTACAATGAGCAGTTCTTC
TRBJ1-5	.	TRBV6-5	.	CASSLSGQLNQPQHF	TGTGCCAGCAGTCTATCGGGGCAGCTTAATCAGCCCCAGCATTTT
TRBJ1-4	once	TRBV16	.	CASSEVTTNEKLFF	TGTGCCAGCAGCGAGGTAACAACTAATGAAAAACTGTTTTTT
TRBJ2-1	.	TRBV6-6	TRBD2	CATRIAGGPHNEQFF	TGTGCCACTCGAATAGCGGGAGGGCCCCACAATGAGCAGTTCTTC
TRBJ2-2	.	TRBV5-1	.	CASSLEYTGELFF	TGCGCCAGCAGCTTGGAGTACACCGGGGAGCTGTTTTTT
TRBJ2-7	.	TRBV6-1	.	CASSSEDRRAYEQYF	TGTGCCAGCAGTTCCGAAGACAGGAGAGCCTACGAGCAGTACTTC
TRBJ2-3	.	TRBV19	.	CASSIDLDSTDTQYF	TGTGCCAGTAGTATAGATCTGGATAGCACAGATACGCAGTATTTT
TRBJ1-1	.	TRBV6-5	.	CASSYNGGPNTEAFF	TGTGCCAGCAGTTATAATGGGGGGCCGAACACTGAAGCTTTCTTT
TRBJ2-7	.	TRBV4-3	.	CASSQDFPGAYEQYF	TGCGCCAGCAGCCAAGATTTCCCGGGAGCATACGAGCAGTACTTC
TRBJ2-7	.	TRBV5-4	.	CASSSGSSYEQYF	TGTGCCAGCAGCTCCGGGAGCTCCTACGAGCAGTACTTC
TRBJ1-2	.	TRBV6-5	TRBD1	CASSSQDRPYTF	TGTGCCAGCAGTTCCCAGGACAGGCCCTACACCTTC
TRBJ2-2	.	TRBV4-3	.	CASSQDRGPGELFF	TGCGCCAGCAGCCAAGACAGGGGACCCGGGGAGCTGTTTTTT
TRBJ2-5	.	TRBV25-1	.	CASLGRGQETQYF	TGTGCCAGCCTAGGGAGAGGCCAAGAGACCCAGTACTTC
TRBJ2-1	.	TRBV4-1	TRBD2	CASSHSSGNEQFF	TGCGCCAGCAGTCACTCTAGCGGCAATGAGCAGTTCTTC
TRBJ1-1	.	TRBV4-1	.	CASSTPTGGSDTEAFF	TGCGCCAGCAGCACTCCCACCGGGGGCAGCGACACTGAAGCTTTCTTT
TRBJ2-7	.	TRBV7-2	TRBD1	CASSLDQGAYEQYF	TGTGCCAGCAGCTTAGATCAGGGGGCCTACGAGCAGTACTTC
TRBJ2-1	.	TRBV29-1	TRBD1	CSVEDTVGTGIYNEQFF	TGCAGCGTCGAAGACACTGTCGGGACAGGGATCTACAATGAGCAGTTCTTC
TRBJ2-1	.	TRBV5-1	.	CASSLGFIGLIGDNEQFF	TGCGCCAGCAGCTTGGGTTTTATAGGACTCATCGGAGACAATGAGCAGTTCTTC
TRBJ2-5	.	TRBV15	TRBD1	CATASGTGGRETQYF	TGTGCCACCGCATCCGGGACAGGGGGCAGGGAGACCCAGTACTTC
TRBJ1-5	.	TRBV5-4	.	CASSPTPGNQPQHF	TGTGCCAGCAGCCCAACTCCGGGGAATCAGCCCCAGCATTTT